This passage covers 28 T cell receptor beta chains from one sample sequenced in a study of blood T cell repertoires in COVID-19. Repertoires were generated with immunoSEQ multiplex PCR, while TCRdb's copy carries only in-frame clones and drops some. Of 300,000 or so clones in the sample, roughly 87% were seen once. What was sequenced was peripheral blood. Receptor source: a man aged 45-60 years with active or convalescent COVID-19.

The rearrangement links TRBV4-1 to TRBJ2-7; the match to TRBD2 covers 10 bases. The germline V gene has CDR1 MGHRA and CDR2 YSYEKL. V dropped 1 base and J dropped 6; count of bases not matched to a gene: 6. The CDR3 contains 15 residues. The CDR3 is CASSQVEAGGSEQYF. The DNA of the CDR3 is TGCGCCAGCAGCCAAGTCGAAGCGGGAGGGTCCGAGCAGTACTTC.

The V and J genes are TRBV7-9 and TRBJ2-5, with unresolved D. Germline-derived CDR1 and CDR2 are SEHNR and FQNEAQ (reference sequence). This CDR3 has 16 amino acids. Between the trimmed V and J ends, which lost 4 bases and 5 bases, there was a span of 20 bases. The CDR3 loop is CASSSTPVLEMETQYF. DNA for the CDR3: TGTGCCAGCAGCTCGACCCCGGTTTTGGAGATGGAGACCCAGTACTTC.

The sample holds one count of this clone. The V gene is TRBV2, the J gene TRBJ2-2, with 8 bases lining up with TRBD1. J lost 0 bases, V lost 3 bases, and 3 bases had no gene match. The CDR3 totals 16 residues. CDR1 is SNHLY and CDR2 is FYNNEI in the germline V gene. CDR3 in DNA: TGTGCCAGCAGTGACAGGGGGCCTGCGAACACCGGGGAGCTGTTTTTT. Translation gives CASSDRGPANTGELFF.

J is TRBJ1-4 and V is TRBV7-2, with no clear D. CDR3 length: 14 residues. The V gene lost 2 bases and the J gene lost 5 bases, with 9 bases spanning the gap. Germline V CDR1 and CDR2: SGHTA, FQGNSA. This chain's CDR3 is CASSLRLNNEKLFF. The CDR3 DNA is TGTGCCAGCAGCTTAAGACTAAACAATGAAAAACTGTTTTTT.

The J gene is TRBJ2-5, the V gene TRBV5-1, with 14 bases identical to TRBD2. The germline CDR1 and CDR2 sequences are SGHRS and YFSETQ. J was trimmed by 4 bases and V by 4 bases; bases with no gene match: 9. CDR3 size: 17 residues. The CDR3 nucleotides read TGCGCCAGCAGCGTGGGGGGACTAGCGGGAGTTGGAGAGACCCAGTACTTC. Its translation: CASSVGGLAGVGETQYF.

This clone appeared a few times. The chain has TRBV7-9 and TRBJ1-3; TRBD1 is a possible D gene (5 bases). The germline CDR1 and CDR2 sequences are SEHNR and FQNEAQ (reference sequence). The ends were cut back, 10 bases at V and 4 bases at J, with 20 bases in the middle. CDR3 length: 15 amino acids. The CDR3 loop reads CANGRGSRVGNTIYF. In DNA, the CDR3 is TGTGCCAACGGGCGGGGCAGTAGAGTAGGAAACACCATATATTTT.

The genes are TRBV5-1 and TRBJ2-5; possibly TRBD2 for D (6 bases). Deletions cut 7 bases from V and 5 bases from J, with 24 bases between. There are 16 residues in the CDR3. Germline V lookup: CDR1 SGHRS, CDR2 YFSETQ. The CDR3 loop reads CASAKEGLLPWETQYF. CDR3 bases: TGCGCCAGCGCTAAGGAGGGACTCCTGCCTTGGGAGACCCAGTACTTC.

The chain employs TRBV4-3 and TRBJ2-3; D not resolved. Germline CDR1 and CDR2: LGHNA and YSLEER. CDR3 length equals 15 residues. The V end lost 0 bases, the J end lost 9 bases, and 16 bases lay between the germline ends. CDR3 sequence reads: CASSQERRSVSTQYF. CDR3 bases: TGCGCCAGCAGCCAAGAACGCCGGTCCGTGTCCACGCAGTATTTT.

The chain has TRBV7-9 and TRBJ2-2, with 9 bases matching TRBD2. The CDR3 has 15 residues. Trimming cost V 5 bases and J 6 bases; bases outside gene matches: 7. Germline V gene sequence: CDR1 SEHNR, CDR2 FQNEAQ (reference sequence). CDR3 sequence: CASSTGTSPAGELFF. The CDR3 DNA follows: TGTGCCAGCAGCACTGGGACTAGCCCAGCCGGGGAGCTGTTTTTT.

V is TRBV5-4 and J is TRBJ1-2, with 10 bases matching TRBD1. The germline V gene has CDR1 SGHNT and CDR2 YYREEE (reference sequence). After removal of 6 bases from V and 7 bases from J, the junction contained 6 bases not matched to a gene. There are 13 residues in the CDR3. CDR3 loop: CASTGQGKGGYTF. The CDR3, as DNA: TGTGCCAGCACGGGACAGGGGAAAGGTGGCTACACCTTC.

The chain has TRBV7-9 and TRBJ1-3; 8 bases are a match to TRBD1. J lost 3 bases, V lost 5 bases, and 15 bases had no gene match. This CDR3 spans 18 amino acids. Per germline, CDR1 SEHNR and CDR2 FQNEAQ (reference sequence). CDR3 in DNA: TGTGCCAGCAGCCAGACCCCCGGGCAGGGGGCTATTGGAAACACCATATATTTT. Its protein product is CASSQTPGQGAIGNTIYF.

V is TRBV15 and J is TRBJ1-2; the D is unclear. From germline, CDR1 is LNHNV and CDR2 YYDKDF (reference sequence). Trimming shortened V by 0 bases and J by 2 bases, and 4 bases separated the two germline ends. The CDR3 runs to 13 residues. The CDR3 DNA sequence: TGTGCCACCAGCAGAGATCAGAACTATGGCTACACCTTC. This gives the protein CATSRDQNYGYTF.

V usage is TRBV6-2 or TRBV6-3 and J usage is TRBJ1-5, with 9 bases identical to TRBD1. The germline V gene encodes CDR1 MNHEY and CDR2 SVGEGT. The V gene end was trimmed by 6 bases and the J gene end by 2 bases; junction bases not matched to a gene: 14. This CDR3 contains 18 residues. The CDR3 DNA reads TGTGCCAGCAGCCCCGGGACAGGGATAATTTTAGGCAATCAGCCCCAGCATTTT. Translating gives CASSPGTGIILGNQPQHF.

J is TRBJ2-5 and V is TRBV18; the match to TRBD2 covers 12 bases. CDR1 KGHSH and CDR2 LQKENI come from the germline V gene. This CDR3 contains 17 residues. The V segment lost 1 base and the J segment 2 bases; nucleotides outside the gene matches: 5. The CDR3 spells CASSPLPGLAGQETQYF. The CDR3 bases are TGTGCCAGCTCACCACTCCCGGGACTAGCGGGTCAAGAGACCCAGTACTTC. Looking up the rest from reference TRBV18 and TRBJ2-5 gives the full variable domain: NAGVMQNPRHLVRRRGQEARLRCSPMKGHSHVYWYRQLPEEGLKFMVYLQKENIIDESGMPKERFSAEFPKEGPSILRIQQVVRGDSAAYFCASSPLPGLAGQETQYFGPGTRLLVL.

The DNA for the CDR3 is TGTGCCATCAGTGAACAGGGGGCCAATAATGAAAAACTGTTTTTT. This translates into CAISEQGANNEKLFF. The chain employs TRBV10-3 and TRBJ1-4; the match to TRBD1 covers 9 bases. After removal of 3 bases from V and 4 bases from J, the junction contained 3 bases not matched to a gene. CDR3 size: 15 residues. Germline CDR1 and CDR2: ENHRY and SYGVKD.

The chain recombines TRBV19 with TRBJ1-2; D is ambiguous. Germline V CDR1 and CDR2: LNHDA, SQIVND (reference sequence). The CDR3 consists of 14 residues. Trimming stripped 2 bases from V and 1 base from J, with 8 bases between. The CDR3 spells CASSIIRGNYGYTF. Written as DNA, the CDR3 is TGTGCCAGTAGTATAATTCGGGGTAACTATGGCTACACCTTC.

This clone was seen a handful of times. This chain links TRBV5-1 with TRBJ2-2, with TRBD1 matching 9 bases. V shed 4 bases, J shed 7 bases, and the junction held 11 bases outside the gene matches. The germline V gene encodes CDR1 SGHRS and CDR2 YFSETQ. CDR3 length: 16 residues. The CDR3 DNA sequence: TGCGCCAGCAGCCCCCGGGACAGGGACGATGGCGGGGAGCTGTTTTTT. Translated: CASSPRDRDDGGELFF.

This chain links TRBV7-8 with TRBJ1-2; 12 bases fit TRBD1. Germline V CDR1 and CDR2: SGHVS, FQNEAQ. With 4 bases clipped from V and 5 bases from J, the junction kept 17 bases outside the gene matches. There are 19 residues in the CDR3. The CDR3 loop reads CASSSSPGTGGARGYGYTF. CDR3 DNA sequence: TGTGCCAGCAGCTCTTCCCCCGGGACAGGGGGCGCAAGAGGGTATGGCTACACCTTC.

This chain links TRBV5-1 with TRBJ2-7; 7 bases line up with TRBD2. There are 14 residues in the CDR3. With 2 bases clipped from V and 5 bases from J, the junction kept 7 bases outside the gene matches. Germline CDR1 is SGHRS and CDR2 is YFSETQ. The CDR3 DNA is TGCGCCAGCAGCTTCCGGACTGGGGGGGACGAGCAGTACTTC. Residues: CASSFRTGGDEQYF.

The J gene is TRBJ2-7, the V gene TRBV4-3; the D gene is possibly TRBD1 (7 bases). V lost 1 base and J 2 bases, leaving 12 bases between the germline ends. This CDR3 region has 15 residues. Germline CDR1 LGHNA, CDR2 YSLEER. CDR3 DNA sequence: TGCGCCAGCAGCCAAGGGGCAGGGGGGACCTACGAGCAGTACTTC. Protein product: CASSQGAGGTYEQYF.

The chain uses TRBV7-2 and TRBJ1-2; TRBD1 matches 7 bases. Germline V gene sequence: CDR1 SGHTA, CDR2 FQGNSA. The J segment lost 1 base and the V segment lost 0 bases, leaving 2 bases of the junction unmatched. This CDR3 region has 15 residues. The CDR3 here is CASSLADRSNYGYTF. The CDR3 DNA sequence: TGTGCCAGCAGCTTAGCGGACAGGAGTAACTATGGCTACACCTTC.

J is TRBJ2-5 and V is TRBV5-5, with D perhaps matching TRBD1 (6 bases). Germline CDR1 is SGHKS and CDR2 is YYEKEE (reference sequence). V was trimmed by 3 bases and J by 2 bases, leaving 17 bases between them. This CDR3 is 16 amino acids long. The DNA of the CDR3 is TGTGCCAGCAGCTCTTTTTCGGGACACTGGCAAGAGACCCAGTACTTC. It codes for CASSSFSGHWQETQYF.

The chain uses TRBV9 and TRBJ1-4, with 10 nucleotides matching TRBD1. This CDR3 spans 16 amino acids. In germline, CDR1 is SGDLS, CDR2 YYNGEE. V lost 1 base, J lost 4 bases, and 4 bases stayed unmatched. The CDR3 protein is CASSVPDRGYNEKLFF. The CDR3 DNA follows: TGTGCCAGCAGCGTACCGGACAGGGGGTATAATGAAAAACTGTTTTTT. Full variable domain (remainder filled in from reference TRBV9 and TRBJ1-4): DSGVTQTPKHLITATGQRVTLRCSPRSGDLSVYWYQQSLDQGLQFLIQYYNGEERAKGNILERFSAQQFPDLHSELNLSSLELGDSALYFCASSVPDRGYNEKLFFGSGTQLSVL.

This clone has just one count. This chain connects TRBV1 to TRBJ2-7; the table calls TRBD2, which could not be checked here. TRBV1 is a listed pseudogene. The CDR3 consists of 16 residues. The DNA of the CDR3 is TGCACCAGCAGCCAAGCGGGACTAGCGGAGCTCTACGAGCAGTACTTC. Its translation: CTSSQAGLAELYEQYF.

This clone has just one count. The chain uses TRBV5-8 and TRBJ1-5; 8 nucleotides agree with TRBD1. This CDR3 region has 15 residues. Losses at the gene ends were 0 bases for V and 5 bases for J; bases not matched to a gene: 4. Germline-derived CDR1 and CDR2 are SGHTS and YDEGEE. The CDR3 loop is CASSLEAGGDQPQHF. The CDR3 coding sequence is TGTGCCAGCAGCTTGGAGGCAGGGGGCGATCAGCCCCAGCATTTT.

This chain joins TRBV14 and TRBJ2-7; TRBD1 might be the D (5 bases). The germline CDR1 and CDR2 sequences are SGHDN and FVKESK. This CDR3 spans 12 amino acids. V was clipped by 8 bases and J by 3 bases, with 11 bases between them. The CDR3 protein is CASGASHYEQYF. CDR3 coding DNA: TGTGCCAGCGGGGCCTCTCACTACGAGCAGTACTTC.

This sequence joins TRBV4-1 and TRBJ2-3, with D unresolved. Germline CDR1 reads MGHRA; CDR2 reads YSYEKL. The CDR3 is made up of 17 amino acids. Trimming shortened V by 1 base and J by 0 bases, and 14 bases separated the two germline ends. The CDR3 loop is CASSQVFRQASTDTQYF. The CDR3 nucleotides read TGCGCCAGCAGCCAAGTATTTCGGCAGGCCAGCACAGATACGCAGTATTTT.

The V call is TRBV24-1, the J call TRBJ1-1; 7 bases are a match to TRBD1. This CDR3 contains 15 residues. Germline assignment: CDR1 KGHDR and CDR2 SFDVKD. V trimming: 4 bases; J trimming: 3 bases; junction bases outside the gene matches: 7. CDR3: CATSDPSRGDTEAFF. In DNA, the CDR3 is TGTGCCACCAGTGACCCCTCCAGGGGGGACACTGAAGCTTTCTTT.